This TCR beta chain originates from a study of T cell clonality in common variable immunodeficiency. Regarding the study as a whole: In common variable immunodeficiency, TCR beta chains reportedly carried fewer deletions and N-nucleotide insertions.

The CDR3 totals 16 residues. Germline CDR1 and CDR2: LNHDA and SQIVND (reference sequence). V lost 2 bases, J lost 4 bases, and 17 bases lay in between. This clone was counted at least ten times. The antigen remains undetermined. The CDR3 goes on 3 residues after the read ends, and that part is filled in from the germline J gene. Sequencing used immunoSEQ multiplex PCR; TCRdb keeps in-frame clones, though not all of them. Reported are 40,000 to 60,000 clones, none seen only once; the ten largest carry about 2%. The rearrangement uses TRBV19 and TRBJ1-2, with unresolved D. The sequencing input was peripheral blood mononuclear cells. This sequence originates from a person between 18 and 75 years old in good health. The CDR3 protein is CASSIWAGGIGYGYTF. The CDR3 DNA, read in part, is TGTGCCAGTAGTATATGGGCGGGAGGGATCGGCTATGGC.